The 31 T cell receptor beta chains below come from one sample, sequenced in a study of identical twins. From the 5' RACE reads, TCRdb called clonotypes with MiXCR, one entry per CDR3 protein. The table has over 550,000 distinct CDR3 sequences, around 7.5% seen once; the top ten hold roughly 1.6%. This same sample was also taken into another study, of yellow fever vaccine responses in identical twins.

Sequenced material: PBMCs. The receptors were gathered from a woman under 30 in good health.

This clonotype has just a few counts. The CDR3 coding sequence is TGTGCCAGCTCACCACGAGGTCAGACAGATACGCAGTATTTT. It codes for CASSPRGQTDTQYF. V and J are TRBV18 and TRBJ2-3, with D unclear. The V and J ends lost 1 base and 3 bases respectively, with 8 bases between them. This CDR3 spans 14 amino acids. Per the germline V gene, CDR1 is KGHSH and CDR2 is LQKENI.

This clonotype has more than one count but fewer than ten. Here the CDR3 DNA reads TGTGCCAGTAGTATCCCTAGCGATTCGAGAAAGCAGTTCTTC. Its protein is CASSIPSDSRKQFF. This chain uses TRBV19 with TRBJ2-1, with D perhaps TRBD2 (6 bases). Trimming took off 3 bases at V and 11 bases at J, with 17 bases between the two ends. Germline V CDR1 and CDR2: LNHDA, SQIVND (reference sequence). The CDR3 contains 14 residues.

In this sample, this clonotype turned up a few times. The chain recombines TRBV10-3 with TRBJ1-2, with D maybe TRBD1 (5 bases). Trimming stripped 2 bases from V and 2 bases from J, with 9 bases between. Per the germline V gene, CDR1 is ENHRY and CDR2 is SYGVKD. The CDR3 totals 14 residues. The CDR3 region is CAISEGTANYGYTF. DNA of the CDR3: TGTGCCATCAGTGAGGGGACTGCGAACTATGGCTACACCTTC.

This clonotype was found many times. This chain links TRBV24-1 with TRBJ2-1; 8 nucleotides match TRBD1. J lost 6 bases, V lost 9 bases, and 3 bases had no gene match. CDR1 is KGHDR, CDR2 SFDVKD, per germline. CDR3 size: 12 residues. CDR3 loop: CATAGTGNEQFF. For the CDR3, the DNA is TGTGCCACCGCGGGGACAGGCAATGAGCAGTTCTTC.

This clonotype was seen a few times. The rearrangement joins TRBV14 to TRBJ2-1; D may correspond to TRBD1 or TRBD2 (5 bases each). Trimming shortened V by 1 base and J by 8 bases, and 15 bases separated the two germline ends. This CDR3 has 15 residues. The germline gives CDR1 SGHDN, CDR2 FVKESK. Here the CDR3 reads CASSQGRLGEYEQFF. As DNA, the CDR3 is TGTGCCAGCAGCCAAGGACGCTTGGGGGAATATGAGCAGTTCTTC.

The rearrangement links TRBV29-1 to TRBJ1-1; D not resolved. Germline CDR1 reads SQVTM; CDR2 reads ANQGSEA. V was trimmed by 4 bases and J by 0 bases, leaving 15 bases between them. This CDR3 is 15 amino acids long. The CDR3 DNA is TGCAGCGTTGTCCTTCGACTAAACATGAACACTGAAGCTTTCTTT. It encodes CSVVLRLNMNTEAFF.

This clonotype was seen repeatedly, ten times or more. The V gene is TRBV3-1, the J gene TRBJ2-1; D gene unclear. CDR3 length: 15 amino acids. Germline V CDR1 and CDR2: LGHDT, YNNKEL (reference sequence). Trimming stripped 4 bases from V and 0 bases from J, with 10 bases between. The CDR3 loop reads CASSLTFSSYNEQFF. CDR3 nucleotides: TGTGCCAGCAGCCTTACATTCTCCTCCTACAATGAGCAGTTCTTC.

This clonotype was detected ten times or more. The rearrangement links TRBV11-1 to TRBJ2-1; 9 bases are a match to TRBD1. This CDR3 is 19 amino acids long. Germline trimming cut 0 bases from V and 0 bases from J; bases unmatched to any gene: 9. CDR1 and CDR2 from the germline V gene are SGHAT and FQDESV (reference sequence). CDR3 DNA sequence: TGTGCCAGCAGCTTAGCGGGATGGGAGACAGGGGGCTCCTACAATGAGCAGTTCTTC. Encoded protein: CASSLAGWETGGSYNEQFF.

The chain carries TRBV28 and TRBJ2-1; 7 bases align to TRBD1. Germline V gene data show CDR1 as MDHEN and CDR2 as SYDVKM. This CDR3 comprises 15 residues. V shed 6 bases and J 4 bases; nucleotides not matched to a gene: 9. The CDR3 bases are TGTGCCAGCAGGGGTGAGGGGGCGGGTTACAATGAGCAGTTCTTC. Translation gives CASRGEGAGYNEQFF.

The genes are TRBV12-3 or TRBV12-4 and TRBJ1-2, with 7 bases matching TRBD1. Trimming cost V 6 bases and J 8 bases; bases outside gene matches: 9. The CDR3 is 13 residues long. The CDR3 protein is CASSLGTGAGYTF. In DNA form, the CDR3 reads TGTGCCAGCAGCCTGGGAACAGGGGCCGGCTACACCTTC.

This clonotype occurred many times. V gene TRBV5-5 combines with J gene TRBJ1-2; 8 positions agree with TRBD1. Trimming took 2 bases from V and 4 from J; bases not matched to a gene: 4. Germline CDR1 and CDR2: SGHKS and YYEKEE (reference sequence). The CDR3 loop spans 14 amino acids. CDR3 in DNA: TGTGCCAGCAGCTTCAATGGACAGGGCTATGGCTACACCTTC. This sequence encodes CASSFNGQGYGYTF.

The chain has TRBV11-2 and TRBJ1-6; maybe TRBD1 (5 bases). This CDR3 has 15 amino acids. The V gene lost 1 base and the J gene lost 8 bases, with 12 bases spanning the gap. CDR1 SGHAT and CDR2 FQNNGV come from the germline V gene. The CDR3 protein is CASSLVGGSDSPLHF. CDR3 DNA sequence: TGTGCCAGCAGCTTAGTCGGGGGTTCGGATTCACCCCTCCACTTT.

This clonotype was seen a handful of times. The CDR3 spells CASRGFGIAKNIQYF. CDR3 nucleotide sequence: TGTGCCAGCAGGGGTTTTGGTATTGCCAAAAACATTCAGTACTTC. V and J are TRBV13 and TRBJ2-4; D remains unclear. This CDR3 has 15 amino acids. The germline CDR1 and CDR2 sequences are PRHDT and FYEKMQ (reference sequence). V was cut by 6 bases and J by 1 base, with 13 bases left in between.

This clonotype was observed a handful of times. J is TRBJ1-4 and V is TRBV3-1, with TRBD1 matching over 7 bases. The V segment lost 0 bases and the J segment 7 bases; nucleotides outside the gene matches: 11. The CDR3 is 17 residues long. Germline V gene sequence: CDR1 LGHDT, CDR2 YNNKEL (reference sequence). The CDR3 spells CASSQDPPGGVIEKLFF. The CDR3 coding sequence is TGTGCCAGCAGCCAAGATCCCCCAGGGGGGGTTATTGAAAAACTGTTTTTT.

This clonotype was detected only a few times. The chain uses TRBV20-1 and TRBJ2-7, with 14 bases lining up with TRBD2. This CDR3 has 17 amino acids. V lost 0 bases, J lost 3 bases, and 7 bases stayed unmatched. In germline, CDR1 is DFQATT, CDR2 SNEGSKA (reference sequence). The CDR3 region has the DNA TGCAGTGCTAGAGACCCGGGACTAGCGGGAGCTGACTACGAGCAGTACTTC. Amino acid sequence: CSARDPGLAGADYEQYF.

This clonotype occurred a few times. The junction departs from the called germline gene at one end, perhaps through a read error. The chain has TRBV20-1 and TRBJ1-1; the match to TRBD1 covers 7 bases. The CDR3 totals 16 residues. Germline V gene data show CDR1 as DFQATT and CDR2 as SNEGSKA (reference sequence). The DNA of the CDR3 is TGCTGTGCTAGAGCCGCGGCAGAGGGGGCGCAGACTGAAGCTTTCTTT. Translation gives CCARAAAEGAQTEAFF.

There are many counts of this clonotype. This sequence joins TRBV20-1 and TRBJ2-2; 9 bases fit TRBD2. After removal of 0 bases from V and 5 bases from J, the junction contained 7 bases not matched to a gene. CDR1 and CDR2 (germline): DFQATT, SNEGSKA (reference sequence). This CDR3 contains 16 residues. This chain's CDR3 is CSARDPLAGGTGELFF. In DNA, the CDR3 is TGCAGTGCTAGAGATCCACTAGCGGGCGGGACCGGGGAGCTGTTTTTT.

The rearrangement links TRBV11-2 to TRBJ2-3; 11 bases fit TRBD2. This CDR3 has 14 amino acids. J was trimmed by 6 bases and V by 6 bases; bases with no gene match: 5. Germline values: CDR1 SGHAT, CDR2 FQNNGV. The CDR3 nucleotides are TGTGCCAGCAGGTCACTAGCGGGGGAGGATACGCAGTATTTT. Encoded protein: CASRSLAGEDTQYF.

This clonotype has a handful of counts. The chain has TRBV12-3 or TRBV12-4 and TRBJ1-5, with 9 bases matching TRBD1. This CDR3 spans 15 amino acids. With V trimmed by 4 bases and J by 7 bases, 8 bases remained unmatched. CDR3 sequence reads: CASSSSGQGLQPQHF. CDR3 DNA: TGTGCCAGCAGTTCCTCAGGACAGGGGCTACAGCCCCAGCATTTT.

This clonotype occurred many times. The chain carries TRBV6-6 and TRBJ2-1, with 9 nucleotides matching TRBD2. V was pared by 8 bases and J by 10 bases, with 6 bases of the junction left unmatched. The CDR3 loop spans 12 amino acids. Per germline, CDR1 MNHNY and CDR2 SVGAGI (reference sequence). CDR3 DNA sequence: TGTGCCAGCCGGACTAGCGCGAAGGAGCAGTTCTTC. It encodes CASRTSAKEQFF.

The V gene is TRBV5-6, the J gene TRBJ2-3; no definite D call. Trimming removed 7 bases at V and 2 bases at J, with 11 bases between. The germline V gene encodes CDR1 SGHDT and CDR2 YYEEEE. The CDR3 sequence is 13 residues long. The CDR3 nucleotides read TGTGCCAGCCTAGGTAGGAACACAGATACGCAGTATTTT. Protein product: CASLGRNTDTQYF.

This clonotype was counted at least ten times. The genes are TRBV5-1 and TRBJ2-3, with 10 bases identical to TRBD2. Germline V gene data show CDR1 as SGHRS and CDR2 as YFSETQ. The CDR3 totals 17 residues. V was clipped by 1 base and J by 2 bases; unmatched bases: 7. The DNA for the CDR3 is TGCGCCAGCAGCTTGAAAATGGGGACTAGCGCCACAGATACGCAGTATTTT. Translation gives CASSLKMGTSATDTQYF.

This clonotype turned up a few times. The rearrangement uses TRBV14 and TRBJ2-1; 10 bases fit TRBD1. The CDR3 has 20 residues. With V trimmed by 4 bases and J by 2 bases, 17 bases remained unmatched. Germline CDR1 reads SGHDN; CDR2 reads FVKESK. As DNA, the CDR3 is TGTGCCAGCAGCCGACTTACCGGGACAGGGGACGATAAGACCTACAATGAGCAGTTCTTC. It encodes CASSRLTGTGDDKTYNEQFF.

V usage is TRBV10-3 and J usage is TRBJ2-6; D perhaps matches TRBD2 (6 bases). The germline CDR1 and CDR2 sequences are ENHRY and SYGVKD. Trimming pared 11 bases from V and 0 bases from J, leaving 14 bases between. CDR3 length equals 15 residues. DNA of the CDR3: TGTGCCTCCCGTGGAGGGGTCTCTGGGGCCAACGTCCTGACTTTC. It translates to CASRGGVSGANVLTF.

This clonotype was seen only a few times. This rearrangement joins TRBV20-1 to TRBJ2-7, with D tentatively TRBD2 (5 bases). The V end was cut by 0 bases, the J end by 4 bases, with 10 bases between. Germline V gene data show CDR1 as DFQATT and CDR2 as SNEGSKA (reference sequence). The CDR3 has 13 residues. The CDR3 region has the DNA TGCAGTGCTAGAGATGCCCGGGATTACGAGCAGTACGTC. Encoded protein: CSARDARDYEQYV.

The chain is built from TRBV2 and TRBJ2-5; perhaps TRBD2 as D (6 bases). V was cut by 3 bases and J by 5 bases, with 16 bases left in between. The CDR3 covers 15 residues. Germline V gives CDR1 SNHLY, CDR2 FYNNEI. The CDR3 DNA reads as TGTGCCAGCAGTGATGGGACTCAGGGCTCCGAGACCCAGTACTTC. This codes for CASSDGTQGSETQYF.

This chain links TRBV6-1 with TRBJ1-2, with unresolved D. Trimming cost V 6 bases and J 2 bases, with 16 bases left between them. The germline CDR1 and CDR2 sequences are MNHNS and SASEGT. The CDR3 spans 15 residues. The CDR3 loop is CASRRQAVGNYGYTF. Written as DNA, the CDR3 is TGTGCCAGCAGACGCCAAGCAGTTGGGAACTATGGCTACACCTTC.

The sample holds many counts of this clonotype. The chain couples TRBV7-9 to TRBJ2-1; perhaps TRBD2 as D (5 bases). CDR3 length equals 11 residues. CDR1 is SEHNR, CDR2 FQNEAQ, per germline (reference sequence). V shed 6 bases and J shed 8 bases, with 8 bases lying between them. The CDR3 spells CASSPGDEQFF. CDR3 bases: TGTGCCAGCAGTCCCGGGGATGAGCAGTTCTTC.

A few counts support this clonotype. The V gene is TRBV20-1, the J gene TRBJ2-1; D gene ambiguous. CDR1 DFQATT and CDR2 SNEGSKA come from the germline V gene (reference sequence). The V and J ends lost 1 base and 10 bases respectively, with 17 bases between them. The CDR3 has 14 amino acids. The CDR3 sequence: CSARGVLGSREQFF. The CDR3 DNA sequence: TGCAGTGCTAGAGGGGTGCTGGGTAGCCGAGAGCAGTTCTTC.

This clonotype was observed a few times. The V call is TRBV6-1, the J call TRBJ1-2; TRBD1 agrees at 7 bases. The germline gives CDR1 MNHNS, CDR2 SASEGT. The V gene end was trimmed by 5 bases and the J gene end by 4 bases; junction bases not matched to a gene: 16. CDR3 size: 17 residues. The CDR3 DNA reads TGTGCCAGCAGTCCCCGACAGGGCTCCGCGCCGGGCTATGGCTACACCTTC. It codes for CASSPRQGSAPGYGYTF.

This clonotype showed up just a few times. The chain links TRBV7-6 to TRBJ2-5, with 8 bases aligning to TRBD1. Germline CDR1 is SGHVS and CDR2 is FNYEAQ. Trimming at V came to 5 bases and at J to 1 base, leaving 6 bases not matched to a gene. This CDR3 is built from 15 residues. As DNA, the CDR3 is TGTGCCAGCAGCCCACTCGGACAGGGCCAAGAGACCCAGTACTTC. Its protein is CASSPLGQGQETQYF.